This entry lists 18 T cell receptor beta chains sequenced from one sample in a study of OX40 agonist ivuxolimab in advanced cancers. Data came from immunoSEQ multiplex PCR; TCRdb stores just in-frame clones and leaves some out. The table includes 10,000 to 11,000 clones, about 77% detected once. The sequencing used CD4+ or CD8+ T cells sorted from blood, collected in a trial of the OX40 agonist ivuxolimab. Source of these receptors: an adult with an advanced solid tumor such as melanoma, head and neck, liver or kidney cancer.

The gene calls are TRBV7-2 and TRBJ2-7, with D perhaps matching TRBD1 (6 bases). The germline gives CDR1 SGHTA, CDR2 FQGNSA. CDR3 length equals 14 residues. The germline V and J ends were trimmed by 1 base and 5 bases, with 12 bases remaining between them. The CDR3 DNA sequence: TGTGCCAGCAGCTTAGAGGCAGGGGACAACGAGCAGTACTTC. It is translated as CASSLEAGDNEQYF.

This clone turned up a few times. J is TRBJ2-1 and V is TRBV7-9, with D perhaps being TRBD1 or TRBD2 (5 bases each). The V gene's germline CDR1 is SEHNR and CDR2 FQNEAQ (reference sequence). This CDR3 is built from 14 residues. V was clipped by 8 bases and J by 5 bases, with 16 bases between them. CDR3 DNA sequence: TGTGCCAGCGGCCGGATGAGGGGTCACAATGAGCAGTTCTTC. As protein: CASGRMRGHNEQFF.

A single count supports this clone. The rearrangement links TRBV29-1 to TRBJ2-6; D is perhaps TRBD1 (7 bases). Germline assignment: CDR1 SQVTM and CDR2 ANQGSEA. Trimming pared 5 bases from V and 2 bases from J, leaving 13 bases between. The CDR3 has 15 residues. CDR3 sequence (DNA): TGCAGCGTTCACACAGGGGAGGCTGGGGCCAACGTCCTGACTTTC. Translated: CSVHTGEAGANVLTF.

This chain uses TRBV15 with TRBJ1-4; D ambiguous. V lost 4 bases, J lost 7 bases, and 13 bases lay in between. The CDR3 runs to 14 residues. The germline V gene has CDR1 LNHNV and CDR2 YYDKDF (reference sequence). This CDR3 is CATSNEGLAEKLFF. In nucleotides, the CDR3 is TGTGCCACCAGCAATGAGGGTCTGGCTGAAAAACTGTTTTTT.

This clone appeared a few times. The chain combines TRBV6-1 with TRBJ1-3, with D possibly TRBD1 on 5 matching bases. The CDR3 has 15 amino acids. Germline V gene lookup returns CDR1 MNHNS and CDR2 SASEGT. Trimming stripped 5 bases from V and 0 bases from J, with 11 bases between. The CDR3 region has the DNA TGTGCCAGCAGTTTACAGGTAGCCTCTGGAAACACCATATATTTT. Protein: CASSLQVASGNTIYF.

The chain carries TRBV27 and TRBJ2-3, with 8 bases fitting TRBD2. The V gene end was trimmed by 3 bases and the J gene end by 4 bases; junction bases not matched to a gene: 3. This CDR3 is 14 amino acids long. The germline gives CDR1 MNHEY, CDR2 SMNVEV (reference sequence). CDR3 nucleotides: TGTGCCAGCAGTTTTTCACTAGCGGCAGATACGCAGTATTTT. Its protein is CASSFSLAADTQYF.

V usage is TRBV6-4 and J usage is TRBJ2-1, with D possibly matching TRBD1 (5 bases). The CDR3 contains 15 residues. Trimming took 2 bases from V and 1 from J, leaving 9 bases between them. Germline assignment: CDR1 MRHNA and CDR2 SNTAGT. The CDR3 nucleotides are TGTGCCAGCAGTGACGGGCAGGGATCCTACAATGAGCAGTTCTTC. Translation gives CASSDGQGSYNEQFF.

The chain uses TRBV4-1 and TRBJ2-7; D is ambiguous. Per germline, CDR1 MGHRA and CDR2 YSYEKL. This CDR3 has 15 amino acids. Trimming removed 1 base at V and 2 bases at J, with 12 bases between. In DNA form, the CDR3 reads TGCGCCAGCAGCCAAGTTTTGGCCCGAACCTACGAGCAGTACTTC. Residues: CASSQVLARTYEQYF.

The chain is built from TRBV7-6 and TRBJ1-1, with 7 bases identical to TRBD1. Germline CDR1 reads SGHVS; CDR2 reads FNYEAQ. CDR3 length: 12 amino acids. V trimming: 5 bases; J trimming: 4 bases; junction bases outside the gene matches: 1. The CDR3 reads CASSTGVTEAFF. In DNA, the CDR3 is TGTGCCAGCAGCACAGGGGTCACTGAAGCTTTCTTT. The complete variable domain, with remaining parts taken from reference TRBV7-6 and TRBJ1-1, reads GAGVSQSPRYKVTKRGQDVALRCDPISGHVSLYWYRQALGQGPEFLTYFNYEAQQDKSGLPNDRFSAERPEGSISTLTIQRTEQRDSAMYRCASSTGVTEAFFGQGTRLTVV.

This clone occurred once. CDR3 in amino acids: CASTGFYGNTIYF. Here the CDR3 DNA reads TGTGCCAGCACAGGGTTCTATGGAAACACCATATATTTT. This chain connects TRBV6-1 to TRBJ1-3; D is perhaps TRBD1 (5 bases). The CDR3 spans 13 residues. V dropped 7 bases and J dropped 3 bases, with 10 bases sitting between them. Germline loops: CDR1 MNHNS, CDR2 SASEGT.

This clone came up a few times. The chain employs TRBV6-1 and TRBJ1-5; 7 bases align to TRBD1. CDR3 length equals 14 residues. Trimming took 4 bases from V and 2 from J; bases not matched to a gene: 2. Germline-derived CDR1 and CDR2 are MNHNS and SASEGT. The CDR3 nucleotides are TGTGCCAGCAGTGCGGGGACAGGCAATCAGCCCCAGCATTTT. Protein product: CASSAGTGNQPQHF.

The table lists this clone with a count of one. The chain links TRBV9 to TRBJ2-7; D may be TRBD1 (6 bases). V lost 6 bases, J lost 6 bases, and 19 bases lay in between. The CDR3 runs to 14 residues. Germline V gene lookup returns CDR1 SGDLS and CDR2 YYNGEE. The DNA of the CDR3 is TGTGCCAGCACCACCGGGACAAATCCCACCGAGCAGTACTTC. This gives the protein CASTTGTNPTEQYF.

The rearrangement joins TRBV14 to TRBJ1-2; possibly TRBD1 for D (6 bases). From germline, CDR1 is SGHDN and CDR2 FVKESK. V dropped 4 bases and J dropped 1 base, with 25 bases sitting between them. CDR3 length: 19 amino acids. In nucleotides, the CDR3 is TGTGCCAGCAGCCGAGCAGAACCGGGACACCCGTCTCGTAACTATGGCTACACCTTC. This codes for CASSRAEPGHPSRNYGYTF.

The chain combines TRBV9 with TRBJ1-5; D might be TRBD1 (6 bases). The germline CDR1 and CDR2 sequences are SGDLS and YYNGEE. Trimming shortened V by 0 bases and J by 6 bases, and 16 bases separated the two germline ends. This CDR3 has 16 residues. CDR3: CASSVGDTPLSQPQHF. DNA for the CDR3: TGTGCCAGCAGCGTAGGGGACACCCCCCTCAGTCAGCCCCAGCATTTT.

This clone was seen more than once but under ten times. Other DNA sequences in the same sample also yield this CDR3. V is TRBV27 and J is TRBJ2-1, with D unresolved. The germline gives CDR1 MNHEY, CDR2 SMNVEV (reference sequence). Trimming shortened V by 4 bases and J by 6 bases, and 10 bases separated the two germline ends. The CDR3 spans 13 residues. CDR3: CASSSGRRNEQFF. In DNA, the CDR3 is TGTGCCAGCAGTTCCGGGCGACGCAATGAGCAGTTCTTC.

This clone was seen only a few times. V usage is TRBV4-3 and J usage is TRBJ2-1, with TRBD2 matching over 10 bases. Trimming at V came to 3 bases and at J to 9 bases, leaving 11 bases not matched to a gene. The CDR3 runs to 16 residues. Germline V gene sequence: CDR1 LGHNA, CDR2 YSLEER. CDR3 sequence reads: CASSQGTSGTFTEQFF. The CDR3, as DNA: TGCGCCAGCAGCCAGGGCACTAGCGGGACGTTCACTGAGCAGTTCTTC.

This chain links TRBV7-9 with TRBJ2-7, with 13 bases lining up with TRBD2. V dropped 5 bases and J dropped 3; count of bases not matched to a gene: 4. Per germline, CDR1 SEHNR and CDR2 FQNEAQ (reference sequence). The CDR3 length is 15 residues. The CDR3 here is CASSDGLAGDYEQYF. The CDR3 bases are TGTGCCAGCAGCGACGGACTAGCGGGGGACTACGAGCAGTACTTC.

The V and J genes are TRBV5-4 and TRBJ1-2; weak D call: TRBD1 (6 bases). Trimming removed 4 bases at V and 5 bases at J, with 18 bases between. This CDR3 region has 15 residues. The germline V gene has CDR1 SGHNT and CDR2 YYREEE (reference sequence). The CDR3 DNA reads TGTGCCAGCAGCCTACTACAGGGTTTGGGTTATGGCTACACCTTC. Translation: CASSLLQGLGYGYTF.